The present T cell receptor beta chain was sequenced within a study of shared clonotypes between healthy human individuals. Study summary: Plates per donor: three CD4 naive, three CD4 memory, two CD8 naive, one CD8 memory.

Looked up from germline, CDR1 is SEHNR and CDR2 is FQNEAQ (reference sequence). The CDR3 has 16 amino acids. With 1 base removed from V and 4 bases from J, the gap between germline ends came to 16 bases. Clones were read by immunoSEQ multiplex PCR, and TCRdb kept only the in-frame ones, dropping some. The table records some 120,000 clones, around 68% of them present only once. The sequence was collected from a woman aged 25 to 39 in good health. Material for sequencing was memory CD8+ T cells sorted from blood. Documented subset: CD45RO+ cells pooled with CCR7-negative TemRA cells. The genes are TRBV7-9 and TRBJ1-2; weak D call: TRBD1 (5 bases). CDR3: CASSLERGLAAYGYTF. The CDR3 DNA is TGTGCCAGCAGCTTAGAGAGGGGTTTGGCGGCCTATGGCTACACCTTC.